This TCR beta chain was found in a study of blood T cell repertoires in COVID-19. About the study: Material from acute and convalescent COVID-19 was sourced from the United States, Italy and Spain. T cells, B-cell-depleted T cells, or PBMCs provided the cDNA or gDNA that served as material.

Original processing methods: Nucleated cell number was recorded as an estimate derived from reference gene primer amplification. TCRdb's copy holds only in-frame clones and misses some; the assay was immunoSEQ multiplex PCR. V, J and clone size are those of that table, while D and trimming were read from the DNA. The data contain 100,000 to 150,000 clones, roughly 83% of them seen just once; the ten biggest clones take up about 15%. Only one count was recorded for this clone. Sequences were obtained from peripheral blood. The TCR comes from a woman in her forties or fifties with acute or convalescent COVID-19.

CDR3 amino acids: CASSIGQDNQPQHF. CDR3 DNA: TGTGCCAGTAGTATAGGGCAGGACAATCAGCCCCAGCATTTT. The chain has TRBV19 and TRBJ1-5, with D uncertain. CDR1 is LNHDA and CDR2 is SQIVND in the germline V gene (reference sequence). The CDR3 has 14 residues. Trimming left V 1 base short and J 3 bases short, with 7 bases between.